This TCR beta chain was captured in a study of CD8+CD57+ T cells in acquired aplastic anemia. CDR3 length: 15 residues. Between the trimmed V and J ends, which lost 3 bases and 9 bases, there was a span of 15 bases. Germline V gene data show CDR1 as SNHLY and CDR2 as FYNNEI. Researchers used genomic DNA as the template to profile TCR beta VDJ and CDR3. TCRdb fed the reads into MiXCR, producing one record per CDR3 protein. This sample has approximately 200,000 distinct CDR3 sequences; 64% occur once, and the top ten carry approximately 44%. This clonotype was picked up one time. J is TRBJ1-6 and V is TRBV2, with TRBD1 as a possible D gene (5 bases). This receptor was taken from a human donor with severe aplastic anemia or a healthy control (not recorded which). Sequencing was done on a sample of sorted CD4+, CD8+, or CD8+CD57+ T cells (not recorded which) from PBMCs. CDR3 nucleotide sequence: TGTGCCAGCAGTGAGGTTCGGCAGGGTGGTTCACCCCTCCACTTT. This encodes CASSEVRQGGSPLHF.